A selection of T cell receptor beta chains follows, all from one sample in a study of T cell clonotyping in hematopoietic cell transplantation. Repertoires were generated with immunoSEQ multiplex PCR, while TCRdb's copy carries only in-frame clones and drops some. The sample has tens of thousands of clones, roughly 80% seen once. The source was peripheral blood mononuclear cells, collected before stem cell transplant. The origin of the receptors is a man in his 60s with myelodysplastic syndrome. Some clones in this sample may be carry-over from other donors' samples. The CDR3 runs from the conserved cysteine through the conserved F or W. The order of the fields is CDR3 length, V gene, D gene, clone size, J gene, CDR3 DNA, CDR3 protein. A D gene is named only where the DNA matches it firmly. A clone size is listed for some rows: how often the clone was seen (once, few, many), or a class if it is expanded.

16	TRBV25-1	.	.	TRBJ2-7	TGTGCGACGGCGGCCAGGGTAATGGGATTCTCCTACGAGCAGTACTTC	CATAARVMGFSYEQYF
15	TRBV7-2	.	.	TRBJ2-7	TGTGCCAGCAGCTTAGACGGGGGGCTCGCGTACGAGCAGTACTTC	CASSLDGGLAYEQYF
15	TRBV30	.	.	TRBJ2-3	TGTGCCTGGAGTGGAACGGCGGTAGGCACAGATACGCAGTATTTT	CAWSGTAVGTDTQYF
13	TRBV27	.	.	TRBJ2-7	TGTGCCAGCAGTTTAGGACTCTCCTACGAGCAGTACTTC	CASSLGLSYEQYF
11	TRBV7-7	.	.	TRBJ1-1	TGTGCTAGCAGCAGGACTGCCGAAGCTTTCTTT	CASSRTAEAFF
15	TRBV19	.	.	TRBJ1-1	TGTGCCAGTAGTATAAACAGGGAATGGAACACTGAAGCTTTCTTT	CASSINREWNTEAFF
14	TRBV30	.	.	TRBJ1-1	TGTGCCTGGAGTGTAGGCGGGGGGGGCATTGAGGCTTTCTTT	CAWSVGGGGIEAFF
18	TRBV4-3	TRBD1	.	TRBJ1-6	TGCGCCAGCAGCCAAGTCCCCCCGACAGGGAACTATAATTCACCCCTCCACTTT	CASSQVPPTGNYNSPLHF
14	TRBV19	.	.	TRBJ1-5	TGTGCCAGTAAAATATCCTGGGGGCACCAGCCCCAGCATTTT	CASKISWGHQPQHF
13	TRBV27	.	.	TRBJ1-5	TGTGCCAGCAGTCCACGATATCTTCAGCCCCAGCATTTT	CASSPRYLQPQHF
13	TRBV30	TRBD1	.	TRBJ1-1	TGTGCCTGGAGTGCCGGGACAGGGAGTGTGGCTTTCTTT	CAWSAGTGSVAFF
13	TRBV2	.	.	TRBJ2-3	TGTGCCAGCAGCTGGACTATCCGAGATACGCAGTATTTT	CASSWTIRDTQYF
16	TRBV10-3	TRBD2	.	TRBJ2-2	TGTGCCATCAGTGGCGGGGGGGCCCCGAACACCGGGGAGCTGTTTTTT	CAISGGGAPNTGELFF
12	TRBV2	.	.	TRBJ2-7	TGTGCCAGCAGTCGGAGAGGTGGCGAGCAGTACTTC	CASSRRGGEQYF
15	TRBV19	.	.	TRBJ2-3	TGTGCCAGTAGTATGAGAGTGGCCCTCGTAGATACGCAGTATTTT	CASSMRVALVDTQYF
15	TRBV5-5	.	.	TRBJ1-5	TGTGCCAGCAGCAGGAACAGGGCGGGCAATCAGCCCCAGCATTTT	CASSRNRAGNQPQHF
14	TRBV18	.	.	TRBJ1-3	TGTGCCAGCTCACCCTCGGACGCAGGAAACACCATATATTTT	CASSPSDAGNTIYF
11	TRBV20-1	.	.	TRBJ1-2	TGCAGTGCTAGTCGGGGGTTTGGCTACACCTTC	CSASRGFGYTF
18	TRBV27	TRBD1	few	TRBJ1-6	TGTGCCAGCAGTTTATCCGGACAGGGTCGAGGCTATAATTCACCCCTCCACTTT	CASSLSGQGRGYNSPLHF
17	TRBV29-1	TRBD1	.	TRBJ1-1	TGCAGCGCGACCTGGACAGGGGGCGGTTCAACGTCGACTGAAGCTTTCTTT	CSATWTGGGSTSTEAFF
20	TRBV4-1	TRBD2	.	TRBJ2-5	TGCGCCAGCAGCCAAGATGGGCCTAGCGGGGCTCCAGGAGGCGGGGAGACCCAGTACTTC	CASSQDGPSGAPGGGETQYF
15	TRBV6-6	.	.	TRBJ2-2	TGTGCCAGCAGTTACTCTGAGCAGAACACCGGGGAGCTGTTTTTT	CASSYSEQNTGELFF